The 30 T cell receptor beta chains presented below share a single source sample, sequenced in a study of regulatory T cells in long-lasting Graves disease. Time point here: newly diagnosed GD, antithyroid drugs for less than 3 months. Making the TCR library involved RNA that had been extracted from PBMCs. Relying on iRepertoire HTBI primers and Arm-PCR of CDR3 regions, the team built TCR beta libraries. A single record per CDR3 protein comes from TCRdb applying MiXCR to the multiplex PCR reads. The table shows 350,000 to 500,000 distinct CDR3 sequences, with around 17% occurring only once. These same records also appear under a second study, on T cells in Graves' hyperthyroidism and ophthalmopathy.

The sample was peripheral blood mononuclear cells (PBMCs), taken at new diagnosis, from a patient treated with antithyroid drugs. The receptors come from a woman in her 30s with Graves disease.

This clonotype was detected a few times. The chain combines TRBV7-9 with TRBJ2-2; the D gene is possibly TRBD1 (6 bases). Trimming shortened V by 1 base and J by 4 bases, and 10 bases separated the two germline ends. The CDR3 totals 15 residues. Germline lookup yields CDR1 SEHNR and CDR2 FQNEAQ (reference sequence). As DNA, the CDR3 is TGTGCCAGCAGCTTAGAGGCAGGGGCCACCGGGGAGCTGTTTTTT. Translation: CASSLEAGATGELFF.

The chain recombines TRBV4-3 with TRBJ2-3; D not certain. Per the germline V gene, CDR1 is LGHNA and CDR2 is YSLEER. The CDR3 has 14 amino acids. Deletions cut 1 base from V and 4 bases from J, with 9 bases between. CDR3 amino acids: CASSQVGEADTQYF. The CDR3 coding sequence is TGCGCCAGCAGCCAAGTTGGAGAGGCAGATACGCAGTATTTT.

CDR3 amino acids: CASSVGLAGHEQFF. The CDR3 DNA sequence: TGTGCCAGCAGCGTAGGACTAGCGGGCCATGAGCAGTTCTTC. The rearrangement links TRBV9 to TRBJ2-1; 10 bases are shared with TRBD2. V trimming: 0 bases; J trimming: 8 bases; junction bases outside the gene matches: 2. CDR1 and CDR2 from the germline V gene are SGDLS and YYNGEE. CDR3 size: 14 residues.

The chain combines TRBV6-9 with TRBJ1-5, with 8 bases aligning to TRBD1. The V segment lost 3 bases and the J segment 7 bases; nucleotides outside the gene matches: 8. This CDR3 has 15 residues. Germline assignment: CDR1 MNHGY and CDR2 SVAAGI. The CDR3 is CASSYLGRGHQPQHF. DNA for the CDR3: TGTGCCAGCAGTTACCTCGGCAGGGGGCACCAGCCCCAGCATTTT.

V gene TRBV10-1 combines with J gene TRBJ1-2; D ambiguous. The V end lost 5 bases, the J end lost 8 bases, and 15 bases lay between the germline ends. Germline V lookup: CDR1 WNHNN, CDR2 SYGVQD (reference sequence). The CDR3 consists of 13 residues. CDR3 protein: CASSRTVRSGYTF. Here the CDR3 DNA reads TGCGCCAGCAGTCGGACGGTCCGCAGCGGCTACACCTTC.

The chain's CDR3 is CASSPLRGLGEQYNEQFF. CDR3 bases: TGTGCCAGCAGCCCCCTGCGGGGGCTGGGGGAACAATACAATGAGCAGTTCTTC. The chain uses TRBV5-6 and TRBJ2-1; a weak D match, TRBD2 (7 bases). The CDR3 is 18 amino acids. V was clipped by 4 bases and J by 4 bases, with 24 bases between them. Germline V gene lookup returns CDR1 SGHDT and CDR2 YYEEEE. Full variable domain (rest looked up from reference TRBV5-6 and TRBJ2-1): DAGVTQSPTHLIKTRGQQVTLRCSPKSGHDTVSWYQQALGQGPQFIFQYYEEEERQRGNFPDRFSGHQFPNYSSELNVNALLLGDSALYLCASSPLRGLGEQYNEQFFGPGTRLTVL.

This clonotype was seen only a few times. The CDR3 sequence: CASSEGTSGKDDTQYF. In DNA, the CDR3 is TGTGCCAGTAGCGAAGGGACTAGCGGGAAAGATGATACGCAGTATTTT. V gene TRBV19 combines with J gene TRBJ2-3; 13 nucleotides line up with TRBD2. Germline values: CDR1 LNHDA, CDR2 SQIVND (reference sequence). V gave up 6 bases and J gave up 6 bases; unmatched junction bases: 9. This CDR3 region has 16 residues.

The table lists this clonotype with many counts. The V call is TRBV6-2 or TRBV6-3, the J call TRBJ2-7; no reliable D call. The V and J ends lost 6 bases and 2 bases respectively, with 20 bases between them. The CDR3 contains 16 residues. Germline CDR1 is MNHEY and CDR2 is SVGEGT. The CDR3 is CASSPLGHTSPYEQYF. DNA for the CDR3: TGTGCCAGCAGCCCCCTCGGCCACACAAGTCCCTACGAGCAGTACTTC.

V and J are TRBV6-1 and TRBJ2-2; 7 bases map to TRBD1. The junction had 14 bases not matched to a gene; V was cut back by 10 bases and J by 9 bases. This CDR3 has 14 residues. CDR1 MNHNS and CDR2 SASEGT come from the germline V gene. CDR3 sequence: CATLGEGAIWELFF. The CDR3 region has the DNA TGTGCCACCCTGGGAGAGGGGGCTATTTGGGAGCTGTTTTTT.

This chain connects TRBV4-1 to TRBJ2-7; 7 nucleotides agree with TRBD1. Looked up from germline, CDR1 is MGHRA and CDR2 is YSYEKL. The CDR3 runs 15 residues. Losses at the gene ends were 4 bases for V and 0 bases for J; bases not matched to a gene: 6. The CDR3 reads CASSRQDRASYEQYF. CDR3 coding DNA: TGCGCCAGCAGCCGGCAAGACAGGGCCTCCTACGAGCAGTACTTC.

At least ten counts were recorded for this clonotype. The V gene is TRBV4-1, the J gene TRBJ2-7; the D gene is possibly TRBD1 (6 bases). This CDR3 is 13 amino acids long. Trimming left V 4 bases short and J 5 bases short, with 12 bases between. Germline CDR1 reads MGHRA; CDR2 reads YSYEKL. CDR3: CASSPGQLDEQYF. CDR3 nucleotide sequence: TGCGCCAGCAGCCCCGGACAGCTGGACGAGCAGTACTTC.

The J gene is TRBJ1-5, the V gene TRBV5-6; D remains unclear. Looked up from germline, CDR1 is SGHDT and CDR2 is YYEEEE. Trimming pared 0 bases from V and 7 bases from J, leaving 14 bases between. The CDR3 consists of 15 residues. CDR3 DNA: TGTGCCAGCAGCTTGGGAATTGAGGGCCGGCAGCCCCAGCATTTT. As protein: CASSLGIEGRQPQHF.

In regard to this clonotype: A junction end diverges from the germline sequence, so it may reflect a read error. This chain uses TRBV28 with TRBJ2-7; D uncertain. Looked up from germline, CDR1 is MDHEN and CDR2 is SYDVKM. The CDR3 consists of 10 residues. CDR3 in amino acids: CASSQGEQCF. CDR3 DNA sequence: TGTGCCAGCAGTCAAGGAGAGCAGTGCTTC.

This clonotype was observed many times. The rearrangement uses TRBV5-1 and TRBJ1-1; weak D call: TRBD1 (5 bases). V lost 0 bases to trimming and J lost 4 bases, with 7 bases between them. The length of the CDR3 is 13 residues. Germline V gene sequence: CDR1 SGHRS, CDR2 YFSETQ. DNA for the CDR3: TGCGCCAGCAGCTTGGTGGGGACCACTGAAGCTTTCTTT. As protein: CASSLVGTTEAFF. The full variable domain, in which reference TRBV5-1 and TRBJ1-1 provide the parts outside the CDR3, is KAGVTQTPRYLIKTRGQQVTLSCSPISGHRSVSWYQQTPGQGLQFLFEYFSETQRNKGNFPGRFSGRQFSNSRSEMNVSTLELGDSALYLCASSLVGTTEAFFGQGTRLTVV.

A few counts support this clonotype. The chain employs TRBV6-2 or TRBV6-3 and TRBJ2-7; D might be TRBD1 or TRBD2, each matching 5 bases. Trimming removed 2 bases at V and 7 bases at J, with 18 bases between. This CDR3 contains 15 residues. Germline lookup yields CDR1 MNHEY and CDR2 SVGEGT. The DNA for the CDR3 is TGTGCCAGCAGTTACCCTGGGGGTCAGGGTGATGAGCAGTACTTC. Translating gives CASSYPGGQGDEQYF.

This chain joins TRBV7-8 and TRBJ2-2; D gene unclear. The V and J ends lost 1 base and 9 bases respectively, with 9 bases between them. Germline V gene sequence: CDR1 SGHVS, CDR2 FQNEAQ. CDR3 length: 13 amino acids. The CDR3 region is CASSLDSVRELFF. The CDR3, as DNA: TGTGCCAGCAGCTTAGATTCGGTTAGGGAGCTGTTTTTT.

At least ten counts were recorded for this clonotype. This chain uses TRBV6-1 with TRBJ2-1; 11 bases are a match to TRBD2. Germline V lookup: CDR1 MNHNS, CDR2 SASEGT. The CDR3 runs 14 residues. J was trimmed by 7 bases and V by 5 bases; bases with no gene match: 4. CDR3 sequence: CASSQTSGRNEQFF. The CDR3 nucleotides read TGTGCCAGCAGTCAAACTAGCGGGAGAAATGAGCAGTTCTTC.

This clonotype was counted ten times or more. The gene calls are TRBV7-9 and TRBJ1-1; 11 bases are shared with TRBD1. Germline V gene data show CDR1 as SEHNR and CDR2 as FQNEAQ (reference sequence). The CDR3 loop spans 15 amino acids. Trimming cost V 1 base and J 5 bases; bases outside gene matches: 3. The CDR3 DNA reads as TGTGCCAGCAGCTTAGGGGACAGGGGGAAGACTGAAGCTTTCTTT. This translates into CASSLGDRGKTEAFF.

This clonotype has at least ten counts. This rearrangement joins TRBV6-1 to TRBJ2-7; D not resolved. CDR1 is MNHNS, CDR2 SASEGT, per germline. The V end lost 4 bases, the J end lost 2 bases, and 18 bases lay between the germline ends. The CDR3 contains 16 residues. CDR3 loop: CASSALFVGSTYEQYF. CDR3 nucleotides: TGTGCCAGCAGTGCCCTCTTTGTTGGGTCAACCTACGAGCAGTACTTC.

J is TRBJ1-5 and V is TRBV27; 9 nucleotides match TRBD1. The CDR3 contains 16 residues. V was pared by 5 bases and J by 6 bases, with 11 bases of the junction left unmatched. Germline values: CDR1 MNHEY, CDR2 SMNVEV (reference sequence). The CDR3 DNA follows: TGTGCCAGCAGTGCCACGCCCGGGACAGGGACTCAGCCCCAGCATTTT. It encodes CASSATPGTGTQPQHF.

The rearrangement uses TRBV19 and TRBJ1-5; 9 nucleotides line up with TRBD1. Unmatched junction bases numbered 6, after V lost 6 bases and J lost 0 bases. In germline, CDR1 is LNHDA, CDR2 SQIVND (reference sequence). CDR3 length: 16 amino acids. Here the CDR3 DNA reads TGTGCCAGTAGAAGAACAGGGGGCCTTAGCAATCAGCCCCAGCATTTT. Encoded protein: CASRRTGGLSNQPQHF.

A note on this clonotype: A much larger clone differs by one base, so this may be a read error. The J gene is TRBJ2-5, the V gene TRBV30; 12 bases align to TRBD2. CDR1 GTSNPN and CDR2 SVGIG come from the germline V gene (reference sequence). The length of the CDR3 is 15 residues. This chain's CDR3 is CAWSPTSGSQETPYF. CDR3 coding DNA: TGTGCCTGGAGTCCGACTAGCGGGAGTCAAGAGACCCCGTACTTC.

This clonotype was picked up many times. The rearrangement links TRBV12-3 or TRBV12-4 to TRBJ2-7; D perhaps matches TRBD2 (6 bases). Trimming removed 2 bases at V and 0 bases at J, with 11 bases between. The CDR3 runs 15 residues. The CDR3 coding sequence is TGTGCCAGCAGTTTATCGGGAGACACCTCCTACGAGCAGTACTTC. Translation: CASSLSGDTSYEQYF.

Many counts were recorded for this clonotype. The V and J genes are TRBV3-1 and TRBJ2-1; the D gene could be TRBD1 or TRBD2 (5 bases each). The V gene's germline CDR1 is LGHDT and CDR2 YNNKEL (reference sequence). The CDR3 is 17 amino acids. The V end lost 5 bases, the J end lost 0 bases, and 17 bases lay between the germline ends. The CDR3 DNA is TGTGCCAGCAGCGGCCGGGACCTGACATACTCCTACAATGAGCAGTTCTTC. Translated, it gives CASSGRDLTYSYNEQFF.

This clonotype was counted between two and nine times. In nucleotides, the CDR3 is TGTGCCAGCAGTGCCGGGACTAGGTTGGAGCAGTTCTTC. It translates to CASSAGTRLEQFF. This rearrangement joins TRBV12-3 or TRBV12-4 to TRBJ2-1, with 8 nucleotides matching TRBD2. With 5 bases clipped from V and 10 bases from J, the junction kept 7 bases outside the gene matches. The CDR3 sequence is 13 residues long.

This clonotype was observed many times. CDR3 region: CASSGQQNQPQHF. Written as DNA, the CDR3 is TGTGCCAGCTCAGGACAGCAAAATCAGCCCCAGCATTTT. The chain links TRBV18 to TRBJ1-5; perhaps TRBD1 as D (6 bases). Trimming cost V 5 bases and J 4 bases, with 9 bases left between them. The germline V gene encodes CDR1 KGHSH and CDR2 LQKENI. This CDR3 is built from 13 residues.

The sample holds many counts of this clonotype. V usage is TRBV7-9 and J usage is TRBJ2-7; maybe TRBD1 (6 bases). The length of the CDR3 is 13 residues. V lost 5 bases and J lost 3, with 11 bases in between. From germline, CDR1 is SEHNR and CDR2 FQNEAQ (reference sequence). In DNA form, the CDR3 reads TGTGCCAGCAGCCCCATGGACAGCTACGAGCAGTACTTC. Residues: CASSPMDSYEQYF.

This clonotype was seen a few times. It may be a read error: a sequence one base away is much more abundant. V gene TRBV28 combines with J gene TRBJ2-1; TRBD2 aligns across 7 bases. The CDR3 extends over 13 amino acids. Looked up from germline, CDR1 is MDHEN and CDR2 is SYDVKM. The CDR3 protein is CASSAGGYNGQFF. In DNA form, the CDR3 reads TGTGCCAGCAGTGCCGGGGGGTACAATGGGCAGTTCTTC.

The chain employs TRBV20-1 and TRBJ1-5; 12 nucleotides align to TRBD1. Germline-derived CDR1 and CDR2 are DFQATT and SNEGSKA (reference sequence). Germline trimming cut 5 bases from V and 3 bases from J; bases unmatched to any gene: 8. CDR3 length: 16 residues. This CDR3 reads CSASGTGGPTNQPQHF. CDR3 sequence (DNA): TGCAGTGCTTCCGGGACAGGGGGCCCAACCAATCAGCCCCAGCATTTT.

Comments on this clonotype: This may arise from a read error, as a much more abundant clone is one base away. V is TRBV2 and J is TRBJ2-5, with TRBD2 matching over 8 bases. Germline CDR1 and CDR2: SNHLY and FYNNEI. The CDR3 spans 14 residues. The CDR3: CATLPGLAQETLYF. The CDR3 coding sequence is TGTGCCACCCTGCCTGGACTAGCTCAAGAGACCCTGTACTTC.